The 21 T cell receptor beta chains in this list originate from one sample, sequenced in a study of blood T cell repertoires in COVID-19. Assay: immunoSEQ multiplex PCR; the TCRdb copy retains only in-frame clones and omits some. Counted here are tens of thousands of clones, 78% occurring once; the ten biggest clones make up about a sixth. The specimen was peripheral blood. The receptor source for this set is a human donor in a cohort sampled during active COVID-19.

The chain employs TRBV29-1 and TRBJ1-5, with TRBD1 matching 10 bases. Germline loops: CDR1 SQVTM, CDR2 ANQGSEA. J was trimmed by 0 bases and V by 8 bases; bases with no gene match: 13. This CDR3 contains 17 residues. The DNA of the CDR3 is TGCAGCCGACCCTCCGGGACAGGGGACTGTAGCAATCAGCCCCAGCATTTT. Translating gives CSRPSGTGDCSNQPQHF.

The rearrangement uses TRBV27 and TRBJ2-2, with TRBD2 as a possible D gene (5 bases). CDR1 is MNHEY and CDR2 is SMNVEV in the germline V gene (reference sequence). CDR3 length equals 14 residues. V lost 3 bases, J lost 8 bases, and 13 bases lay in between. For the CDR3, the DNA is TGTGCCAGCAGTTTTGACCAGACGGGGGGGGAGCTGTTTTTT. As protein: CASSFDQTGGELFF.

V and J are TRBV12-5 and TRBJ2-4; 10 positions agree with TRBD1. There are 17 residues in the CDR3. The V gene's germline CDR1 is LGHNT and CDR2 FRNRAP. With V trimmed by 6 bases and J by 6 bases, 14 bases remained unmatched. CDR3 in DNA: TGTGCTAGTGGCCAAGGATCCGGGACAGGGGTAGGAAACATTCAGTACTTC. This codes for CASGQGSGTGVGNIQYF. Using reference TRBV12-5 and TRBJ2-4 for the parts outside the CDR3, the full variable domain is DARVTQTPRHKVTEMGQEVTMRCQPILGHNTVFWYRQTMMQGLELLAYFRNRAPLDDSGMPKDRFSAEMPDATLATLKIQPSEPRDSAVYFCASGQGSGTGVGNIQYFGAGTRLSVL.

The sample holds one count of this clone. The chain has TRBV6-2 or TRBV6-3 and TRBJ2-1; 7 bases line up with TRBD2. J gave up 6 bases and V 5 bases, and 10 bases lay outside the gene matches. The CDR3 covers 15 residues. The germline gives CDR1 MNHEY, CDR2 SVGEGT. The CDR3 loop reads CASSELRTSPNEQFF. For the CDR3, the DNA is TGTGCCAGCAGTGAGCTTCGGACTAGTCCCAATGAGCAGTTCTTC.

The J gene is TRBJ1-1, the V gene TRBV15, with unresolved D. The ends were cut back, 7 bases at V and 4 bases at J, with 7 bases in the middle. Germline V CDR1 and CDR2: LNHNV, YYDKDF (reference sequence). There are 11 residues in the CDR3. The CDR3: CATTFGTEAFF. CDR3 nucleotide sequence: TGTGCCACCACCTTCGGCACTGAAGCTTTCTTT.

V gene TRBV7-2 combines with J gene TRBJ1-5; 7 bases fit TRBD1. This CDR3 region has 15 residues. Germline values: CDR1 SGHTA, CDR2 FQGNSA. V was pared by 1 base and J by 2 bases, with 2 bases of the junction left unmatched. Here the CDR3 reads CASSLEGAGNQPQHF. In nucleotides, the CDR3 is TGTGCCAGCAGCTTAGAGGGGGCAGGCAATCAGCCCCAGCATTTT.

This clone has only a few counts. The chain carries TRBV12-3 or TRBV12-4 and TRBJ2-1; no clear D gene. The V end was cut by 1 base, the J end by 8 bases, with 9 bases between. The CDR3 is 13 amino acids. In DNA form, the CDR3 reads TGTGCCAGCAGTTTAGGGCAGTTCCATGAGCAGTTCTTC. It specifies CASSLGQFHEQFF.

The chain recombines TRBV18 with TRBJ1-3, with 9 bases lining up with TRBD1. CDR3 length: 16 amino acids. CDR1 KGHSH and CDR2 LQKENI come from the germline V gene. Trimming at V came to 5 bases and at J to 3 bases, leaving 8 bases not matched to a gene. The CDR3 DNA reads TGTGCCAGCTCATCCTACAGGGGGCTAGATGGAAACACCATATATTTT. Its translation: CASSSYRGLDGNTIYF.

The chain carries TRBV3-1 (or the pseudogene TRBV3-2) and TRBJ1-5; D is undetermined. V was shortened by 1 base and J by 8 bases, with 9 bases between the two germline ends. CDR3 length: 13 amino acids. CDR1 LGHDT and CDR2 YNNKEL come from the germline V gene (reference sequence). The CDR3 DNA sequence: TGTGCCAGCAGCCAAGGGGTTCGGGAGCCCCAGCATTTT. Its protein is CASSQGVREPQHF.

The chain employs TRBV7-2 and TRBJ2-3; 7 bases agree with TRBD2. The CDR3 spans 16 residues. V lost 7 bases to trimming and J lost 0 bases; unmatched junction nucleotides: 10. Germline V gene sequence: CDR1 SGHTA, CDR2 FQGNSA. DNA of the CDR3: TGTGCCAGCACCATCTGGGGAGGGCGGAGCACAGATACGCAGTATTTT. Translating gives CASTIWGGRSTDTQYF.

The gene calls are TRBV11-3 and TRBJ1-1; TRBD1 matches 7 bases. The ends lost 3 bases at V and 8 bases at J; junction bases unmatched: 9. This CDR3 has 14 amino acids. Germline V gives CDR1 SGHNT, CDR2 YENEEA. CDR3 in amino acids: CASSFSGQEEEAFF. The CDR3 DNA reads TGTGCCAGCAGCTTTTCCGGACAGGAGGAGGAAGCTTTCTTT. The full variable domain, with the rest looked up from reference TRBV11-3 and TRBJ1-1, is EAGVVQSPRYKIIEKKQPVAFWCNPISGHNTLYWYLQNLGQGPELLIRYENEEAVDDSQLPKDRFSAERLKGVDSTLKIQPAELGDSAVYLCASSFSGQEEEAFFGQGTRLTVV.

In this sample, this clone turned up a few times. This chain links TRBV24-1 with TRBJ2-1, with D perhaps TRBD1 (6 bases). V lost 10 bases and J 9 bases, leaving 15 bases between the germline ends. The length of the CDR3 is 12 residues. Germline V lookup: CDR1 KGHDR, CDR2 SFDVKD. The CDR3 bases are TGTGCCACTATGTCTCGCAGGGGTGAGCAGTTCTTC. Translation gives CATMSRRGEQFF.

V usage is TRBV6-6 and J usage is TRBJ1-2, with D hard to call. This CDR3 is built from 12 residues. Trimming left V 6 bases short and J 5 bases short, with 10 bases between. Germline lookup yields CDR1 MNHNY and CDR2 SVGAGI (reference sequence). CDR3 protein: CASRMVTYGYTF. In DNA form, the CDR3 reads TGTGCCAGCAGGATGGTAACTTATGGCTACACCTTC.

This sequence joins TRBV5-4 and TRBJ2-7; weak D call: TRBD2 (6 bases). The CDR3 is 14 amino acids. V was trimmed by 0 bases and J by 3 bases, leaving 10 bases between them. Germline-derived CDR1 and CDR2 are SGHNT and YYREEE (reference sequence). CDR3 amino acids: CASSLDGSGYEQYV. The CDR3 coding sequence is TGTGCCAGCAGCTTGGATGGTAGCGGCTACGAGCAGTACGTC.

The V gene is TRBV28, the J gene TRBJ1-2; D ambiguous. The length of the CDR3 is 14 residues. V was cut by 2 bases and J by 0 bases, with 7 bases left in between. Germline CDR1 MDHEN, CDR2 SYDVKM. This chain's CDR3 is CASSLMETNYGYTF. CDR3 DNA sequence: TGTGCCAGCAGTTTAATGGAGACTAACTATGGCTACACCTTC.

V usage is TRBV11-3 and J usage is TRBJ1-1, with D perhaps matching TRBD1 (6 bases). Looked up from germline, CDR1 is SGHNT and CDR2 is YENEEA. V lost 2 bases to trimming and J lost 1 base, with 11 bases between them. The CDR3 extends over 15 amino acids. The CDR3 loop is CASSLNRVKNTEAFF. The CDR3 DNA follows: TGTGCCAGCAGCTTAAACAGGGTGAAGAACACTGAAGCTTTCTTT.

This clone has a single count. This chain connects TRBV5-6 to TRBJ1-1; D remains unclear. The CDR3 has 13 residues. The germline gives CDR1 SGHDT, CDR2 YYEEEE. V lost 4 bases and J 4 bases, leaving 11 bases between the germline ends. This CDR3 is CASSRPGITEAFF. CDR3 nucleotide sequence: TGTGCCAGCAGCCGCCCCGGGATCACTGAAGCTTTCTTT.

The chain is built from TRBV2 and TRBJ2-1; D is undetermined. V was trimmed by 6 bases and J by 4 bases, leaving 13 bases between them. Germline CDR1 is SNHLY and CDR2 is FYNNEI. This CDR3 comprises 14 residues. The CDR3 spells CASRDTKLYNEQFF. The CDR3 region has the DNA TGTGCCAGCAGAGACACGAAGCTTTACAATGAGCAGTTCTTC.

The chain recombines TRBV5-1 with TRBJ1-6, with TRBD1 identical over 8 bases. From germline, CDR1 is SGHRS and CDR2 YFSETQ. V shed 2 bases and J 8 bases; nucleotides not matched to a gene: 9. The CDR3 consists of 16 residues. CDR3 residues: CASSLLTGGRDSPLHF. The DNA for the CDR3 is TGCGCCAGCAGCTTATTAACAGGGGGACGAGATTCACCCCTCCACTTT.

The sample holds many counts of this clone. The rearrangement links TRBV6-5 to TRBJ2-7, with 7 nucleotides matching TRBD1. V gave up 6 bases and J gave up 0 bases; unmatched junction bases: 8. Germline V gives CDR1 MNHEY, CDR2 SVGAGI. The CDR3 contains 15 residues. In DNA, the CDR3 is TGTGCCAGCAGAGCCTACAGGGGATCCTCCTACGAGCAGTACTTC. This codes for CASRAYRGSSYEQYF.

The count of this clone is one. Other DNA sequences from this sample encode an identical CDR3 as well. The chain couples TRBV19 to TRBJ1-5; the D gene is possibly TRBD1 (6 bases). Trimming took 1 base from V and 4 from J, leaving 8 bases between them. Germline V gives CDR1 LNHDA, CDR2 SQIVND (reference sequence). CDR3 length: 14 amino acids. The DNA for the CDR3 is TGTGCCAGTAGTATAGTAGGGGGAAATCAGCCCCAGCATTTT. Translated: CASSIVGGNQPQHF.